This is a list of T cell receptor beta chains from one sample in a study of blood T cell repertoires in COVID-19. Data came from immunoSEQ multiplex PCR; TCRdb stores just in-frame clones and leaves some out. The sample includes roughly 200,000 clones, around 78% of them seen just once. The sample taken for sequencing was peripheral blood. The receptors here all came from an elderly woman with active or convalescent COVID-19. Both conserved end residues are part of each CDR3. D genes are given only for firm matches. Part of the rows lack a size; the others show once, few, many or a class for expanded clones.

v_gene	abundance	d_gene	j_gene	CDR3nt	CDR3aa
TRBV5-1	NA	TRBD2	TRBJ2-2	TGCGCCAGCAGCCCTCCCCTTAGCGGGGAAGTGGTCGGGGAGCTGTTTTTT	CASSPPLSGEVVGELFF
TRBV12-5	NA	NA	TRBJ2-2	TGTGCTAGTGGTTTGCTTACCAGGGGGGCCACCGGGGAGCTGTTTTTT	CASGLLTRGATGELFF
TRBV6-2/TRBV6-3	NA	TRBD1	TRBJ1-5	TGTGCCAGCAGCCACGCCGGGACAGGGGTTCAGCCCCAGCATTTT	CASSHAGTGVQPQHF
TRBV18	NA	NA	TRBJ2-1	TGTGCCAGCTCACCACTGTACAGGGACAATGAGCAGTTCTTC	CASSPLYRDNEQFF
TRBV30	NA	TRBD2	TRBJ2-3	TGTGCCTGGACCCGCGGGGGAGAGGCGGTTACGCAGTATTTT	CAWTRGGEAVTQYF
TRBV28	NA	NA	TRBJ2-5	TGTGCCAGCAGTCCAGACATCCCGACAGTGCAAGAGACCCAGTACTTC	CASSPDIPTVQETQYF
TRBV3-1/TRBV3-2	NA	NA	TRBJ1-5	TGTGCCAGCAGCCAATGCGTCGACAATCAGCCCCAGCATTTT	CASSQCVDNQPQHF
TRBV4-1	NA	TRBD1	TRBJ2-5	TGCGCCAGCAGCCCGTGGACAGGGAGGCAAGAGACCCAGTACTTC	CASSPWTGRQETQYF
TRBV11-2	NA	TRBD1	TRBJ1-2	TGTGCCAGCAGCTTAGATCCCCGGACAGGGGATGGCTACACCTTC	CASSLDPRTGDGYTF
TRBV28	NA	NA	TRBJ2-7	TGTGCCAGCAGTCCTGCAGGGCCTAGCTCCTACGAGCAGTACTTC	CASSPAGPSSYEQYF
TRBV20-1	NA	NA	TRBJ1-2	TGCAGTGCTAGACTCCAGGATGGCTACACCTTC	CSARLQDGYTF
TRBV24-1	once	NA	TRBJ2-2	TGTGCCACCAGTGATTTGTCGGGGGGCCGGTACACCGGGGAGCTGTTTTTT	CATSDLSGGRYTGELFF
TRBV27	NA	NA	TRBJ2-4	TGTGCCAGCAGTTCCCCCCCGCCAGGAATTCAGTACTTC	CASSSPPPGIQYF
TRBV9	NA	TRBD1	TRBJ1-2	TGTGCCAGCACAACCGGAACAGGGGACTATGGCTACACCTTC	CASTTGTGDYGYTF
TRBV11-3	NA	TRBD1	TRBJ2-1	TGTGCCAGCAGCTCCGGGACAGACAATGAGCAGTTCTTC	CASSSGTDNEQFF
TRBV4-3	NA	TRBD1	TRBJ2-2	TGCGCCAGCAGCCAAGCCGGGACAGGGGGCACCGGGGAGCTGTTTTTT	CASSQAGTGGTGELFF
TRBV19	few	TRBD1	TRBJ1-5	TGTGCCAGTAGTATTAAGGGACAGGGCGGTCAGCCCCAGCATTTT	CASSIKGQGGQPQHF